What follows is one TCR beta chain and its context. What it binds is not known. The entry originates in a study of cytomegalovirus exposure and HLA in healthy donors. General study results and limits: Cytomegalovirus-associated status was assigned to 150 or so TCR beta chains. According to an earlier analysis, most TCR beta V segments yielded productive rearrangements about 90% or about 30% of the time.

V was pared by 0 bases and J by 8 bases, with 14 bases between. The CDR3 has 14 amino acids. Looked up from germline, CDR1 is SGHRS and CDR2 is YFSETQ. Use of 60 Vbeta and 13 Jbeta primers characterized the PCR. Clones were sequenced by immunoSEQ multiplex PCR, and TCRdb holds only the in-frame ones, with some missing. Among fewer than 80,000 clones listed, 60% to 75% were seen once. The specimen was PBMCs. The receptor's source is a woman in her sixties or seventies in good health and CMV-seropositive. The chain joins TRBV5-1 to TRBJ1-2, with D tentatively TRBD1 (6 bases). CDR3 bases: TGCGCCAGCAGCTTGGCGGGGAGGGGGAACGGCTACACCTTC. Translation: CASSLAGRGNGYTF. Looking up the rest from reference TRBV5-1 and TRBJ1-2 gives the full variable domain: KAGVTQTPRYLIKTRGQQVTLSCSPISGHRSVSWYQQTPGQGLQFLFEYFSETQRNKGNFPGRFSGRQFSNSRSEMNVSTLELGDSALYLCASSLAGRGNGYTFGSGTRLTVV.